One TCR beta chain is described in this entry. V was trimmed by 5 bases and J by 1 base, leaving 14 bases between them. The CDR3 has 15 amino acids. Germline CDR1 is PRHDT and CDR2 is FYEKMQ (reference sequence). The sample originates from a study of T cell changes during pregnancy in multiple sclerosis. Here immunoSEQ multiplex PCR was the method, and the copy in TCRdb shows in-frame clones only, minus some. The sample yields over 60,000 clones, 89% seen once. V usage is TRBV13 and J usage is TRBJ1-1; no definite D call. This clonotype originated in a female donor with multiple sclerosis, enrolled in a pregnancy study. Source: peripheral blood, taken in the first trimester of pregnancy. CDR3 protein: CASSPRPISNTEAFF. The CDR3 DNA is TGTGCCAGCAGCCCTCGTCCTATTTCGAACACTGAAGCTTTCTTT.